The sequence of this TCR beta chain was determined in a study of blood T cell repertoires in COVID-19. Across the whole study: Acute and convalescent COVID-19 specimens originated in the United States, Italy and Spain.

The CDR3 spans 15 residues. Germline V gives CDR1 LNHDA, CDR2 SQIVND (reference sequence). V lost 4 bases, J lost 3 bases, and 8 bases stayed unmatched. Source study methods: How many nucleated cells were present was estimated from reference gene primer amplification. Generated by immunoSEQ multiplex PCR, the TCRdb table keeps only in-frame clones and is missing some. That table is the source of V, J and clone size, and D and trimming were worked out from the DNA. Among about 12,000 clones listed, 70% to 80% were seen once. The gene calls are TRBV19 and TRBJ2-5; 7 bases agree with TRBD1. Sequencing used peripheral blood. The receptor was isolated from a man in his 60s with COVID-19, enrolled during active disease. The CDR3 is CASSTHRGREETQYF. CDR3 DNA sequence: TGTGCCAGTAGTACACACAGGGGACGGGAAGAGACCCAGTACTTC.